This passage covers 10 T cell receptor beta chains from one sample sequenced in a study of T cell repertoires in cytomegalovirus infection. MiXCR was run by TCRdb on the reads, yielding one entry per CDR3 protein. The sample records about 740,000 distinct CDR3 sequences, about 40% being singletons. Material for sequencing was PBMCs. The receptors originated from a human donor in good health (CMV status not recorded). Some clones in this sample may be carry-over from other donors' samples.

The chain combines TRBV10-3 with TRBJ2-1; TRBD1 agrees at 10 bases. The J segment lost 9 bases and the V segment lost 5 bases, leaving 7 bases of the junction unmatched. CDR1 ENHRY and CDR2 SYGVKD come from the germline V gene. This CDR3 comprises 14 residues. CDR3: CAISRGQGSGEQFF. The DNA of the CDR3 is TGTGCCATCAGTCGGGGACAGGGGTCGGGTGAGCAGTTCTTC.

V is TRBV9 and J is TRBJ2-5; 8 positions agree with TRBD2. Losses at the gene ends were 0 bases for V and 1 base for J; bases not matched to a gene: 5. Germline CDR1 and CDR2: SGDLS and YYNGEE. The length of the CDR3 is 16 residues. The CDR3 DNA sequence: TGTGCCAGCAGCGTAGGGGGTAGCGGGGCCCAAGAGACCCAGTACTTC. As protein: CASSVGGSGAQETQYF. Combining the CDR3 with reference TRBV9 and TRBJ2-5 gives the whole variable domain DSGVTQTPKHLITATGQRVTLRCSPRSGDLSVYWYQQSLDQGLQFLIQYYNGEERAKGNILERFSAQQFPDLHSELNLSSLELGDSALYFCASSVGGSGAQETQYFGPGTRLLVL.

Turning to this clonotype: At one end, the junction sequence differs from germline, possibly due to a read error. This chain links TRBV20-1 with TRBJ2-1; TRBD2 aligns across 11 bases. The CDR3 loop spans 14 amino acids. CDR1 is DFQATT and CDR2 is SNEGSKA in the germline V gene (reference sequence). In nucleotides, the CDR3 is TGCAGTGTCCTCCTAGCGGGAGGAGTGAATGAGCAGTTATTC. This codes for CSVLLAGGVNEQLF.

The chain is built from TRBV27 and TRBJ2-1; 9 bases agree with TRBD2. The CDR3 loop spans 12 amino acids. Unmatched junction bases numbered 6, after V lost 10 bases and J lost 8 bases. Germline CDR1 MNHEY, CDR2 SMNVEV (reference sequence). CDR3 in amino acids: CATRVAGDEQFF. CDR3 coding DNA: TGTGCCACCCGGGTAGCGGGAGATGAGCAGTTCTTC.

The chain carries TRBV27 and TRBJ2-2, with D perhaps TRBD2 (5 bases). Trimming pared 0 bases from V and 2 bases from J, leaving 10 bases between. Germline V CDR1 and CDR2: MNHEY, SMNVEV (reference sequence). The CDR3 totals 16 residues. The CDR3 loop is CASSLSLASNTGELFF. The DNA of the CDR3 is TGTGCCAGCAGTTTATCTTTAGCGTCCAACACCGGGGAGCTGTTTTTT.

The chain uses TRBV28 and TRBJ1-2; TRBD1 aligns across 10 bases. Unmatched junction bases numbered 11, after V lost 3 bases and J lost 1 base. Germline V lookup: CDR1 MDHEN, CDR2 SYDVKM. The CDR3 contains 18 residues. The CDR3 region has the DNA TGTGCCAGCAGTTTCGACCTAGGACAGGGGGGCGATAACTATGGCTACACCTTC. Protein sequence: CASSFDLGQGGDNYGYTF.

The CDR3 coding sequence is TGTGCCAGCAGTTTAAATGGACAGGGGTTCTCTGGAAACACCATATATTTT. Translation gives CASSLNGQGFSGNTIYF. This chain joins TRBV28 and TRBJ1-3, with 9 bases matching TRBD1. The CDR3 is 17 residues long. After removal of 2 bases from V and 0 bases from J, the junction contained 5 bases not matched to a gene. CDR1 is MDHEN and CDR2 is SYDVKM in the germline V gene.

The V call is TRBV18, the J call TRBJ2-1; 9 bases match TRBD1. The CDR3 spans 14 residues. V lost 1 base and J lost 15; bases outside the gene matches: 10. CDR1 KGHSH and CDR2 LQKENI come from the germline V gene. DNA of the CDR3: TGTGCCAGCTCACCACTAAGGCTGGGGACAGGGATGTTCTTC. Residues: CASSPLRLGTGMFF. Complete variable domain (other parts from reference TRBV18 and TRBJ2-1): NAGVMQNPRHLVRRRGQEARLRCSPMKGHSHVYWYRQLPEEGLKFMVYLQKENIIDESGMPKERFSAEFPKEGPSILRIQQVVRGDSAAYFCASSPLRLGTGMFFGPGTRLTVL.

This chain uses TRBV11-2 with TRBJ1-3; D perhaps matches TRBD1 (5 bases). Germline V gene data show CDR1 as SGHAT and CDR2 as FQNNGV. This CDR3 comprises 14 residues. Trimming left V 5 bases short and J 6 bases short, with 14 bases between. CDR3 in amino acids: CASSPRTGENTIYF. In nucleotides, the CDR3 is TGTGCCAGCAGCCCTCGGACGGGGGAAAACACCATATATTTT. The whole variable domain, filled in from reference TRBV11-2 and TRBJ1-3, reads EAGVAQSPRYKIIEKRQSVAFWCNPISGHATLYWYQQILGQGPKLLIQFQNNGVVDDSQLPKDRFSAERLKGVDSTLKIQPAKLEDSAVYLCASSPRTGENTIYFGEGSWLTVV.

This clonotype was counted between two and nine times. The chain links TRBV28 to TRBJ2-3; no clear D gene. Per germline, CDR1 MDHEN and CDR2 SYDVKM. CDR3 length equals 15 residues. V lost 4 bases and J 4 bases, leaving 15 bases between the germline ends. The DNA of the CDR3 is TGTGCCAGCAGTTCAGATGAGGACCGATCAGATACGCAGTATTTT. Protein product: CASSSDEDRSDTQYF.